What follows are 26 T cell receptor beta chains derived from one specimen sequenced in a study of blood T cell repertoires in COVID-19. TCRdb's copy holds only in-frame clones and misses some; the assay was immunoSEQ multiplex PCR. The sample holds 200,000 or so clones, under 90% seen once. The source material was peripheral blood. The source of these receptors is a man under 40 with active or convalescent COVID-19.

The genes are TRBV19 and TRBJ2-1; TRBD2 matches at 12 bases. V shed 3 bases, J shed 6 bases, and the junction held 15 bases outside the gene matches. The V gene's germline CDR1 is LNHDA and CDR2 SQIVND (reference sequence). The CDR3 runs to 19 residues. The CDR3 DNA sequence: TGTGCCAGTAGTATTCTGGCTAGCGGGGGGGCTGCTACGAGCAATGAGCAGTTCTTC. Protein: CASSILASGGAATSNEQFF.

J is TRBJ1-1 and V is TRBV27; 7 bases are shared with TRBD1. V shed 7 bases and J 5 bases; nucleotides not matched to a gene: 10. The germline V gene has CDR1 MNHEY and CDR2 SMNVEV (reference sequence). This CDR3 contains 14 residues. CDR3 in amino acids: CASTPTGIRTEAFF. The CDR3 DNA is TGTGCCAGCACCCCGACAGGGATCCGGACTGAAGCTTTCTTT.

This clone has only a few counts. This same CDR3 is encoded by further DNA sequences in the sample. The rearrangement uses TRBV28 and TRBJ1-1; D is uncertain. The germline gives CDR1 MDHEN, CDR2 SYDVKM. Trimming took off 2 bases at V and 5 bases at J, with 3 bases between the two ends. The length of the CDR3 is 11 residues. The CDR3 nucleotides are TGTGCCAGCAGTTTACGGACTGAAGCTTTCTTT. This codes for CASSLRTEAFF.

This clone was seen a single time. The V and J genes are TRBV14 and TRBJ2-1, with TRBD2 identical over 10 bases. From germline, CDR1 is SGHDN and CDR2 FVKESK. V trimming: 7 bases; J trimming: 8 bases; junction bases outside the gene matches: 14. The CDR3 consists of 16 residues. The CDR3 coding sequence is TGTGCCAGCACCCGACGCCAGCGGGAGGGCCGAGATGAGCAGTTCTTC. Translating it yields CASTRRQREGRDEQFF.

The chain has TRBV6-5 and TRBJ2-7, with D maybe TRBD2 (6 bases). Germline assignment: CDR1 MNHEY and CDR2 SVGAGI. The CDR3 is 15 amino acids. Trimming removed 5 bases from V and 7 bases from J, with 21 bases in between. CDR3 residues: CASSPSTLMEGEQYF. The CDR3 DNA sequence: TGTGCCAGCAGTCCCTCGACATTGATGGAGGGTGAGCAGTACTTC.

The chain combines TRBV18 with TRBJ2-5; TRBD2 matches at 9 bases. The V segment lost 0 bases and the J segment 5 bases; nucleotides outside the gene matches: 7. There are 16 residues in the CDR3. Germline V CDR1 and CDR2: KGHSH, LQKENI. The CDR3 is CASSPPISGSEETQYF. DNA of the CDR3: TGTGCCAGCTCACCACCTATTAGCGGGAGTGAGGAGACCCAGTACTTC.

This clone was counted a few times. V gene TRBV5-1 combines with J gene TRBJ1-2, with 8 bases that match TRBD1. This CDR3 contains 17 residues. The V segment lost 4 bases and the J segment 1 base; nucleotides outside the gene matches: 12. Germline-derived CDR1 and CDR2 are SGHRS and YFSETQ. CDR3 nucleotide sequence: TGCGCCAGCAGCCCCCGGGACAGGCAGAAGTTTAACTATGGCTACACCTTC. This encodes CASSPRDRQKFNYGYTF.

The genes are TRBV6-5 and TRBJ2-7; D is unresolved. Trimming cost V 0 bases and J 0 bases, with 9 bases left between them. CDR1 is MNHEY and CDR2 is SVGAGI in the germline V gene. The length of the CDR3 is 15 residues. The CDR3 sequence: CASSYSTSSSYEQYF. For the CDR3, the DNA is TGTGCCAGCAGTTACTCGACTTCTAGCTCCTACGAGCAGTACTTC.

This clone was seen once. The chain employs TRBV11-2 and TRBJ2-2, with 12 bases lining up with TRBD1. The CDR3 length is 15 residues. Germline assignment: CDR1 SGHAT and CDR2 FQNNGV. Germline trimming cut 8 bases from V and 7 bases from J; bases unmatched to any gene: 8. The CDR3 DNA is TGTGCCAGCTCCGGGACAGGGGGCTGGAGCGGGGAGCTGTTTTTT. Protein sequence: CASSGTGGWSGELFF.

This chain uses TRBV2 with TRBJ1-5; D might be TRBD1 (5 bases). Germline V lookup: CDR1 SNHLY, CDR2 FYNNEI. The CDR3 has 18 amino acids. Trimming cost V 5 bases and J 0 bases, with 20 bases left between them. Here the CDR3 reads CASSRGGLGFYSNQPQHF. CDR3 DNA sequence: TGTGCCAGCAGTAGGGGAGGGCTAGGCTTTTATAGCAATCAGCCCCAGCATTTT.

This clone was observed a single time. CDR3 DNA sequence: TGTGCCAGCAGCTCCCTAAACCCGGGACTTTACCAAGAGACCCAGTACTTC. Protein sequence: CASSSLNPGLYQETQYF. V and J are TRBV7-6 and TRBJ2-5; possibly TRBD2 for D (6 bases). Germline V CDR1 and CDR2: SGHVS, FNYEAQ. V was clipped by 4 bases and J by 0 bases, with 18 bases between them. This CDR3 is built from 17 residues.

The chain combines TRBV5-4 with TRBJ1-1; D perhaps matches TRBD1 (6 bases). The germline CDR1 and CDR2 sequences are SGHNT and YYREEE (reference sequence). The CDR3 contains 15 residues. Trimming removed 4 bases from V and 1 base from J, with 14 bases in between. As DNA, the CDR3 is TGTGCCAGCAGCCCCCCAGGACAGCCGAACACTGAAGCTTTCTTT. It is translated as CASSPPGQPNTEAFF.

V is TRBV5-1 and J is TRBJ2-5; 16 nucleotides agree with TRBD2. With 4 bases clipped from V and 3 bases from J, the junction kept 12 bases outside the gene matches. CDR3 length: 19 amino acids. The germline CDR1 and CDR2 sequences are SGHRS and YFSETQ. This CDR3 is CASSIGTSGGASPKETQYF. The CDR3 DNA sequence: TGCGCCAGCAGCATCGGGACTAGCGGGGGGGCCTCCCCCAAAGAGACCCAGTACTTC. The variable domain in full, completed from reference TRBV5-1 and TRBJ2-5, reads KAGVTQTPRYLIKTRGQQVTLSCSPISGHRSVSWYQQTPGQGLQFLFEYFSETQRNKGNFPGRFSGRQFSNSRSEMNVSTLELGDSALYLCASSIGTSGGASPKETQYFGPGTRLLVL.

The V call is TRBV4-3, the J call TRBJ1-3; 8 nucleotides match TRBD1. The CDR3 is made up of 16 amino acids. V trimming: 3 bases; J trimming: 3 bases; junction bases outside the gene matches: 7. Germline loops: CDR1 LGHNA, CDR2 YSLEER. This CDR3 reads CASSQRLQGVGNTIYF. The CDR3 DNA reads TGCGCCAGCAGCCAGCGTTTACAGGGGGTTGGAAACACCATATATTTT.

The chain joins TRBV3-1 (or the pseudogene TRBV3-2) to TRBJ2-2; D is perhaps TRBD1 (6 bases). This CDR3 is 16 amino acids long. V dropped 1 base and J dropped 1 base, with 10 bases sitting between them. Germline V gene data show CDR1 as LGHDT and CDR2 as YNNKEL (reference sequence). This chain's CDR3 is CASSQAGHWNTGELFF. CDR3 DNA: TGTGCCAGCAGCCAAGCGGGACACTGGAACACCGGGGAGCTGTTTTTT.

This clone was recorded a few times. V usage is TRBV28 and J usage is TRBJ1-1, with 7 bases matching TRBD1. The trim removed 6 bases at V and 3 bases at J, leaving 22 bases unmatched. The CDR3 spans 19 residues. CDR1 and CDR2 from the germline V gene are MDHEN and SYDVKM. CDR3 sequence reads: CASSESTGLGTVWDTEAFF. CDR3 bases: TGTGCCAGCAGCGAATCGACAGGGCTGGGTACCGTCTGGGACACTGAAGCTTTCTTT. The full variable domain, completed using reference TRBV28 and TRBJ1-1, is DVKVTQSSRYLVKRTGEKVFLECVQDMDHENMFWYRQDPGLGLRLIYFSYDVKMKEKGDIPEGYSVSREKKERFSLILESASTNQTSMYLCASSESTGLGTVWDTEAFFGQGTRLTVV.

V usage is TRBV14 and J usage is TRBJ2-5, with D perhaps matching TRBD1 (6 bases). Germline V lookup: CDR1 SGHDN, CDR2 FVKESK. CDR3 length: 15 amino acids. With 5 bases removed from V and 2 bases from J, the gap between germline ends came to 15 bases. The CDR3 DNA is TGTGCCAGCAGCAGACAGGCGATAACTCAAGAGACCCAGTACTTC. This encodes CASSRQAITQETQYF.

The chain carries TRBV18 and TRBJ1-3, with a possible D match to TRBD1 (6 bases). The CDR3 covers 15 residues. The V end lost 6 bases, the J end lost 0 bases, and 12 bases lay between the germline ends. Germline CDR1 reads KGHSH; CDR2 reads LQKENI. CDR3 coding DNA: TGTGCCAGCTCCCCGACAGGACTCTCTGGAAACACCATATATTTT. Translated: CASSPTGLSGNTIYF.

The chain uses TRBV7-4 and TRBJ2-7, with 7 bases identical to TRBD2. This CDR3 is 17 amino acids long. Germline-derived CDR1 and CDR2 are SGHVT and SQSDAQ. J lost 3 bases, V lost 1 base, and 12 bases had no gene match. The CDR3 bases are TGTGCCAGCAGCTTAGGCCTGGGACCGGGACTACACTACGAGCAGTACTTC. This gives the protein CASSLGLGPGLHYEQYF.

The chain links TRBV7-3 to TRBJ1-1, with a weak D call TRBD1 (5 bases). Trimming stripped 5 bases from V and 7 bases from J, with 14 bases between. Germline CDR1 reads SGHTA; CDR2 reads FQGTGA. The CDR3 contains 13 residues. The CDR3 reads CASSQSRGGEAFF. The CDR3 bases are TGTGCCAGCAGCCAGTCTCGCGGGGGTGAAGCTTTCTTT.

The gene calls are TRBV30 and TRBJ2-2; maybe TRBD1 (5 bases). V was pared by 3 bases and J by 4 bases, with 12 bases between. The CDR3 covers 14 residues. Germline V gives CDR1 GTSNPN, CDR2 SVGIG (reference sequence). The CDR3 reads CAWRSRVGTGELFF. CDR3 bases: TGTGCCTGGAGGAGCAGGGTGGGCACCGGGGAGCTGTTTTTT.

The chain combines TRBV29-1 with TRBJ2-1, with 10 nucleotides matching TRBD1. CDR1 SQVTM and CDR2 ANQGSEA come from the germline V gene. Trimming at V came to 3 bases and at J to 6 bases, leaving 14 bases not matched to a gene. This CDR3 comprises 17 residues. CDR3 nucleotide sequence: TGCAGCGTTGACTCAACCATGGGACAGGGGAACCCCAATGAGCAGTTCTTC. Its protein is CSVDSTMGQGNPNEQFF.

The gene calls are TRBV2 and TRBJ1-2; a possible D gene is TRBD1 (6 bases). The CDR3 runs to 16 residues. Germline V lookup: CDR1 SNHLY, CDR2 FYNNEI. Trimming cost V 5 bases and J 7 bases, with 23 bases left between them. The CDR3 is CASSLGTNRVLGGYTF. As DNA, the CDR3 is TGTGCCAGCAGTCTGGGGACGAACAGGGTTCTCGGTGGCTACACCTTC. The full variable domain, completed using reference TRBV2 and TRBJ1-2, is EPEVTQTPSHQVTQMGQEVILRCVPISNHLYFYWYRQILGQKVEFLVSFYNNEISEKSEIFDDQFSVERPDGSNFTLKIRSTKLEDSAMYFCASSLGTNRVLGGYTFGSGTRLTVV.

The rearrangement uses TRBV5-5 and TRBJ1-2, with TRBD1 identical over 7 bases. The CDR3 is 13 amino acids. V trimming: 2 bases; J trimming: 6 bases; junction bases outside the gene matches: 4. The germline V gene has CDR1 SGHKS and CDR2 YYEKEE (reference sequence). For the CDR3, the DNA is TGTGCCAGCAGCTTTGGAGACAGGGATGGCTACACCTTC. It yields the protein CASSFGDRDGYTF.

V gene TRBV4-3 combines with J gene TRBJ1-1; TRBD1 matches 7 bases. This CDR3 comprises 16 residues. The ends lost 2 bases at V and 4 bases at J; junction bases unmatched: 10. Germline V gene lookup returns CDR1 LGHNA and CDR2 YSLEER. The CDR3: CASSQKKTGRGTEAFF. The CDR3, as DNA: TGCGCCAGCAGCCAAAAAAAGACAGGGCGCGGCACTGAAGCTTTCTTT.

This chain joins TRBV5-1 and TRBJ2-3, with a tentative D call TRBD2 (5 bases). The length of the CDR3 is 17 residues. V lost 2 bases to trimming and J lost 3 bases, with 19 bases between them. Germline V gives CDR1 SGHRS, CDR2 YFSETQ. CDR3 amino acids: CASSFRGVGLVTDTQYF. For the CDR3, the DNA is TGCGCCAGCAGCTTTCGGGGAGTGGGTTTGGTAACAGATACGCAGTATTTT.